This TCR beta chain was sequenced for a study of blood T cell repertoires in COVID-19. Study in general: Acute-phase and convalescent COVID-19 samples originated in the United States, Italy and Spain. Sources were T cells, B-cell-depleted T cells, or PBMCs; the material itself was cDNA or gDNA.

In the authors' workflow: For nucleated cells, counts were estimated from reference gene primer amplification. Data came from immunoSEQ multiplex PCR; TCRdb stores just in-frame clones and leaves some out. V and J calls and clone size are those listed in that table; D and trimming were worked out from the DNA. The data hold under 200,000 clones, with roughly four fifths observed a single time. V was pared by 4 bases and J by 8 bases, with 14 bases between. The CDR3 runs to 14 residues. Germline CDR1 reads LGHDT; CDR2 reads YNNKEL (reference sequence). This receptor was identified in a man between 65 and 80 years old who had recovered from COVID-19. The chain has TRBV3-1 (or the pseudogene TRBV3-2) and TRBJ1-4, with D unclear. Source material: peripheral blood. The CDR3 sequence: CASSPDTGREKLFF. DNA for the CDR3: TGTGCCAGCAGCCCCGACACCGGGAGGGAAAAACTGTTTTTT.